The next 22 T cell receptor beta chains were all read from a single sample in a study of cytomegalovirus exposure and HLA in healthy donors (dated by TCRdb to the late 2010s). The method behind the library was the immunoSEQ multiplex PCR assay. A mixture of 60 forward primers for TCR Vbeta segments and 13 reverse primers for TCR Jbeta segments was used in the multiplex PCR. TCRdb holds this immuneACCESS table with in-frame rearrangements only. Some clones are missing; in checked studies, unresolved V genes explain under half, and the rest has no known cause. Recorded for this sample are some 190,000 clones; 81% of them occurred a single time. The ten largest clones add up to around 2% of the sample. The sequenced sample consisted of PBMCs. These receptors were collected from a man younger than 35 in good health and CMV-seronegative.

The chain combines TRBV7-9 with TRBJ1-2; 9 positions agree with TRBD1. The V gene's germline CDR1 is SEHNR and CDR2 FQNEAQ (reference sequence). J gave up 7 bases and V 8 bases, and 5 bases lay outside the gene matches. The CDR3 extends over 12 amino acids. CDR3 sequence reads: CASLQGQGGYTF. In DNA form, the CDR3 reads TGTGCCAGCTTACAGGGACAGGGTGGCTACACCTTC.

This rearrangement joins TRBV19 to TRBJ1-4, with 10 positions matching TRBD1. Germline values: CDR1 LNHDA, CDR2 SQIVND (reference sequence). The CDR3 length is 13 residues. The V gene end was trimmed by 5 bases and the J gene end by 14 bases; junction bases not matched to a gene: 8. The CDR3 region is CASSSTGGLRLFF. In DNA, the CDR3 is TGTGCCAGTAGTTCGACAGGGGGCCTGCGTCTGTTTTTT.

V and J are TRBV6-6 and TRBJ2-5; weak D call: TRBD2 (6 bases). The CDR3 runs 15 residues. V lost 4 bases to trimming and J lost 2 bases, with 14 bases between them. CDR1 is MNHNY and CDR2 is SVGAGI in the germline V gene (reference sequence). CDR3 region: CASSFGGVVQETQYF. The DNA of the CDR3 is TGTGCCAGCAGTTTCGGGGGAGTTGTACAAGAGACCCAGTACTTC.

The genes are TRBV27 and TRBJ2-4; D perhaps matches TRBD2 (5 bases). The CDR3 runs to 17 residues. CDR1 is MNHEY, CDR2 SMNVEV, per germline (reference sequence). Deletions cut 3 bases from V and 3 bases from J, with 18 bases between. The CDR3 DNA reads TGTGCCAGCAGTTTGGTCTCTTCCCTTCGGGGCAAAAACATTCAGTACTTC. Amino acids: CASSLVSSLRGKNIQYF.

The rearrangement joins TRBV29-1 to TRBJ2-5; TRBD1 might be the D (5 bases). The CDR3 length is 15 residues. Germline V gene lookup returns CDR1 SQVTM and CDR2 ANQGSEA. Trimming removed 6 bases at V and 2 bases at J, with 19 bases between. CDR3 coding DNA: TGCAGCGTGGAACCTTACGGTGGACAACAAGAGACCCAGTACTTC. Translated, it gives CSVEPYGGQQETQYF.

The V gene is TRBV29-1, the J gene TRBJ2-7; 7 bases fit TRBD2. The CDR3 is 11 residues long. The trim removed 4 bases at V and 6 bases at J, leaving 3 bases unmatched. Per the germline V gene, CDR1 is SQVTM and CDR2 is ANQGSEA. Here the CDR3 DNA reads TGCAGCGTTGGCGGGGAGGGCGAGCAGTACTTC. Translated, it gives CSVGGEGEQYF.

The V gene is TRBV10-1, the J gene TRBJ2-2; D gene ambiguous. CDR1 is WNHNN, CDR2 SYGVQD, per germline (reference sequence). CDR3 size: 16 residues. The V end was cut by 8 bases, the J end by 1 base, with 17 bases between. DNA of the CDR3: TGCGCCAGCTCTCCGGCGGCCGATAAGAACACCGGGGAGCTGTTTTTT. Protein product: CASSPAADKNTGELFF.

The rearrangement links TRBV29-1 to TRBJ2-1, with D hard to call. Germline-derived CDR1 and CDR2 are SQVTM and ANQGSEA. The V end was cut by 6 bases, the J end by 4 bases, with 7 bases between. The CDR3 covers 11 residues. CDR3 nucleotides: TGCAGCGTCATGGAGTACAATGAGCAGTTCTTC. This codes for CSVMEYNEQFF.

The chain couples TRBV5-1 to TRBJ2-2, with a tentative D call TRBD2 (5 bases). Trimming removed 3 bases from V and 7 bases from J, with 13 bases in between. Germline V lookup: CDR1 SGHRS, CDR2 YFSETQ. CDR3 length equals 14 residues. CDR3: CASSWTSSDGELFF. CDR3 bases: TGCGCCAGCAGCTGGACGAGTAGCGACGGGGAGCTGTTTTTT.

The CDR3 sequence is CASSQGGATEAFF. The CDR3 coding sequence is TGCGCCAGCAGCCAAGGTGGGGCTACTGAAGCTTTCTTT. The chain combines TRBV4-1 with TRBJ1-1, with D perhaps TRBD1 (5 bases). In germline, CDR1 is MGHRA, CDR2 YSYEKL. Trimming stripped 1 base from V and 5 bases from J, with 8 bases between. This CDR3 is built from 13 residues.

The V call is TRBV9, the J call TRBJ1-3, with D perhaps TRBD1 (5 bases). Germline CDR1 reads SGDLS; CDR2 reads YYNGEE. Trimming pared 3 bases from V and 1 base from J, leaving 5 bases between. This CDR3 region has 13 residues. CDR3 bases: TGTGCCAGCAGCGCAGGGTCTGGAAACACCATATATTTT. This gives the protein CASSAGSGNTIYF.

This clone occurred once. The genes are TRBV6-5 and TRBJ2-5; TRBD1 is a possible D gene (5 bases). The J call may be incorrect, as the DNA end agrees better with TRBJ2-7. CDR1 is MNHEY and CDR2 is SVGAGI in the germline V gene. The CDR3 covers 14 residues. This CDR3 is CASSYGDRGYEQYF. DNA of the CDR3: TGTGCCAGCAGTTACGGTGACAGAGGCTACGAGCAGTACTTC.

This clone was counted only a few times. The junction does not match germline at one end; this may be a read error. The chain carries TRBV7-7 and TRBJ2-5; 11 positions agree with TRBD2. The CDR3 consists of 16 residues. Germline values: CDR1 SSHAT, CDR2 FNYEAQ (reference sequence). The DNA of the CDR3 is TGTGCTAGCAGCCCCAATAGCGGGGGGGCCAGGGAGACCCAGTACTTC. Translated: CASSPNSGGARETQYF.

This clone was counted between two and nine times. This rearrangement joins TRBV6-5 to TRBJ2-7; the match to TRBD2 covers 7 bases. Germline V gives CDR1 MNHEY, CDR2 SVGAGI. V dropped 5 bases and J dropped 2; count of bases not matched to a gene: 3. This CDR3 comprises 13 residues. DNA of the CDR3: TGTGCCAGCAGTATTGCGGGGGCCTACGAGCAGTACTTC. This encodes CASSIAGAYEQYF.

This clone was seen more than once but under ten times. This chain connects TRBV4-3 to TRBJ2-5, with D maybe TRBD1 (7 bases). CDR3 length: 18 amino acids. Germline CDR1 is LGHNA and CDR2 is YSLEER. Trimming took 0 bases from V and 5 from J, leaving 22 bases between them. The CDR3: CASSQDRPNAGGQETQYF. The CDR3 nucleotides are TGCGCCAGCAGCCAAGACAGACCAAATGCAGGGGGGCAGGAGACCCAGTACTTC.

Comments on this clone: An end of the junction differs from the germline gene, which may be a read error. The J gene is TRBJ2-1, the V gene TRBV7-9; 11 bases align to TRBD2. Germline V gene sequence: CDR1 SEHNR, CDR2 FQNEAQ (reference sequence). The CDR3 length is 15 residues. The CDR3 DNA follows: TGTTCCAGCACCACAAGACTAGCGGGACAAAATGAGCAGTTCTTC. Its protein product is CSSTTRLAGQNEQFF.

This clone turned up a few times. This chain joins TRBV5-6 and TRBJ1-5; D gene ambiguous. V was pared by 2 bases and J by 4 bases, with 7 bases between. CDR3 length: 13 residues. The germline V gene has CDR1 SGHDT and CDR2 YYEEEE. The CDR3 sequence is CASSFSRNQPQHF. The CDR3 DNA is TGTGCCAGCAGCTTCTCCAGAAATCAGCCCCAGCATTTT.

This sequence joins TRBV9 and TRBJ2-3; 9 bases align to TRBD2. The CDR3 has 17 amino acids. With 2 bases clipped from V and 4 bases from J, the junction kept 11 bases outside the gene matches. CDR1 is SGDLS and CDR2 is YYNGEE in the germline V gene. CDR3: CASSVVGGGGVPDTQYF. CDR3 coding DNA: TGTGCCAGCAGCGTCGTCGGTGGCGGGGGGGTCCCAGATACGCAGTATTTT.

The J gene is TRBJ2-5, the V gene TRBV9; 11 nucleotides agree with TRBD2. CDR3 size: 16 residues. The V gene end was trimmed by 3 bases and the J gene end by 2 bases; junction bases not matched to a gene: 6. CDR1 is SGDLS and CDR2 is YYNGEE in the germline V gene. The CDR3 sequence is CASSARLAGGQETQYF. CDR3 bases: TGTGCCAGCAGCGCACGATTAGCGGGGGGGCAAGAGACCCAGTACTTC.

The chain links TRBV18 to TRBJ2-2; 9 bases agree with TRBD2. This CDR3 region has 16 residues. CDR1 is KGHSH, CDR2 LQKENI, per germline. The V and J ends lost 1 base and 6 bases, in that order; junction bases with no gene match: 6. The CDR3 region is CASSPRREGLSGELFF. CDR3 sequence (DNA): TGTGCCAGCTCACCACGGCGGGAGGGCCTTTCCGGGGAGCTGTTTTTT.

The genes are TRBV4-1 and TRBJ1-2; 7 nucleotides match TRBD1. Germline V gene lookup returns CDR1 MGHRA and CDR2 YSYEKL. The CDR3 has 16 residues. With V trimmed by 5 bases and J by 8 bases, 17 bases remained unmatched. The CDR3 here is CASSYKLGQTMQGYTF. CDR3 bases: TGCGCCAGCAGCTATAAATTGGGACAGACTATGCAAGGCTACACCTTC.

The V and J genes are TRBV11-1 and TRBJ2-5; 9 bases map to TRBD2. The CDR3 extends over 16 amino acids. Germline loops: CDR1 SGHAT, CDR2 FQDESV (reference sequence). The ends lost 5 bases at V and 2 bases at J; junction bases unmatched: 9. This CDR3 is CASSPRGGAVQETQYF. In DNA form, the CDR3 reads TGTGCCAGCAGCCCTCGCGGGGGGGCGGTACAAGAGACCCAGTACTTC. Combining the CDR3 with reference TRBV11-1 and TRBJ2-5 gives the whole variable domain EAEVAQSPRYKITEKSQAVAFWCDPISGHATLYWYRQILGQGPELLVQFQDESVVDDSQLPKDRFSAERLKGVDSTLKIQPAELGDSAMYLCASSPRGGAVQETQYFGPGTRLLVL.